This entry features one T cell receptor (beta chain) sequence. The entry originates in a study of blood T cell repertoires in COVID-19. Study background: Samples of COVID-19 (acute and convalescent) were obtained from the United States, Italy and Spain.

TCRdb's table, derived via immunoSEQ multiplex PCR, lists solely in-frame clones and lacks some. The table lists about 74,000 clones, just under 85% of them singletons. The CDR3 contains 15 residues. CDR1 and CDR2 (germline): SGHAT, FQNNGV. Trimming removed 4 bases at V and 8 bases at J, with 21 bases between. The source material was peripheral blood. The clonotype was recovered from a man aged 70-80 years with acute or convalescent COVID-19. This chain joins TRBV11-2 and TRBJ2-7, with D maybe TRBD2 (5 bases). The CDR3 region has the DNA TGTGCCAGCAGCTCGGGAAGACAAGGTTCGGCGAAGCAGTACTTC. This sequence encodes CASSSGRQGSAKQYF. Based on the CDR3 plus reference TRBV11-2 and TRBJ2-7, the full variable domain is EAGVAQSPRYKIIEKRQSVAFWCNPISGHATLYWYQQILGQGPKLLIQFQNNGVVDDSQLPKDRFSAERLKGVDSTLKIQPAKLEDSAVYLCASSSGRQGSAKQYFGPGTRLTVT.